These T cell receptor beta chains were read from a single sample in a study of blood T cell repertoires in COVID-19. The table came from immunoSEQ multiplex PCR; TCRdb's copy has only in-frame clones and leaves some out. The sample shows 90,000 or so clones, 89% of them seen only once. The sample was peripheral blood. The receptors stem from a woman aged 70 to 79 with acute or convalescent COVID-19. Both conserved end residues are part of each CDR3. Fields, in order: clone size, D gene, J gene, CDR3 length, V gene, CDR3 protein, CDR3 DNA. The D gene is left open where the match is weak. Part of the rows lack a size; the others show once, few, many or a class for expanded clones.

clone_size: -
d_call: TRBD1
j_call: TRBJ1-2
cdr3_length: 14
v_call: TRBV28
cdr3_aa: CASRPTGGNYGYTF
cdr3_nt: TGTGCCAGCAGACCAACAGGGGGCAACTATGGCTACACCTTC

clone_size: -
d_call: -
j_call: TRBJ1-6
cdr3_length: 12
v_call: TRBV25-1
cdr3_aa: CASSGGGSPLHF
cdr3_nt: TGTGCCAGCAGTGGCGGGGGTTCACCCCTCCACTTT

clone_size: -
d_call: -
j_call: TRBJ2-2
cdr3_length: 15
v_call: TRBV7-8
cdr3_aa: CASREQKGRGGELFF
cdr3_nt: TGTGCCAGCAGAGAACAAAAGGGGCGCGGCGGGGAGCTGTTTTTT

clone_size: -
d_call: -
j_call: TRBJ2-7
cdr3_length: 16
v_call: TRBV28
cdr3_aa: CASSSLVGWSSYEQYF
cdr3_nt: TGTGCCAGCAGTAGTCTAGTTGGCTGGTCCTCCTACGAGCAGTACTTC

clone_size: once
d_call: TRBD1
j_call: TRBJ2-1
cdr3_length: 16
v_call: TRBV18
cdr3_aa: CASSPGTGRVSNEQFF
cdr3_nt: TGTGCCAGCTCACCCGGGACAGGAAGGGTGAGCAATGAGCAGTTCTTC

clone_size: once
d_call: -
j_call: TRBJ2-5
cdr3_length: 14
v_call: TRBV18
cdr3_aa: CASSPRQGKETQYF
cdr3_nt: TGTGCCAGCTCACCCAGGCAAGGAAAAGAGACCCAGTACTTC

clone_size: -
d_call: -
j_call: TRBJ2-2
cdr3_length: 13
v_call: TRBV19
cdr3_aa: CASPGQNTGELFF
cdr3_nt: TGTGCCAGTCCGGGACAGAACACCGGGGAGCTGTTTTTT

clone_size: -
d_call: -
j_call: TRBJ1-2
cdr3_length: 14
v_call: TRBV5-1
cdr3_aa: CASSLDPGHYGYTF
cdr3_nt: TGCGCCAGCAGCTTGGACCCAGGCCACTATGGCTACACCTTC

clone_size: -
d_call: -
j_call: TRBJ1-1
cdr3_length: 15
v_call: TRBV6-5
cdr3_aa: CASILREGLRRGAFF
cdr3_nt: TGTGCCAGCATCCTACGGGAGGGACTACGACGGGGAGCTTTCTTT

clone_size: -
d_call: -
j_call: TRBJ1-1
cdr3_length: 12
v_call: TRBV6-5
cdr3_aa: CASSHSNTEAFF
cdr3_nt: TGTGCCAGCAGTCATAGTAACACTGAAGCTTTCTTT

clone_size: -
d_call: -
j_call: TRBJ1-5
cdr3_length: 15
v_call: TRBV6-1
cdr3_aa: CASSEEGLSNQPQHF
cdr3_nt: TGTGCCAGCAGTGAAGAGGGGTTGAGCAATCAGCCCCAGCATTTT

clone_size: -
d_call: TRBD2
j_call: TRBJ2-3
cdr3_length: 15
v_call: TRBV2
cdr3_aa: CASTMFSGRAVAQYF
cdr3_nt: TGTGCCAGCACGATGTTCAGCGGGAGGGCCGTAGCGCAGTATTTT

clone_size: -
d_call: TRBD1
j_call: TRBJ1-2
cdr3_length: 14
v_call: TRBV5-6
cdr3_aa: CASSTGQVGYGYTF
cdr3_nt: TGTGCCAGCAGCACTGGACAGGTGGGCTATGGCTACACCTTC

clone_size: -
d_call: TRBD2
j_call: TRBJ2-7
cdr3_length: 15
v_call: TRBV7-9
cdr3_aa: CASSSTSGRAYEQYF
cdr3_nt: TGTGCCAGCAGCTCAACTAGCGGGAGGGCCTACGAGCAGTACTTC

clone_size: -
d_call: -
j_call: TRBJ1-6
cdr3_length: 13
v_call: TRBV19
cdr3_aa: CASSSAGNSPLHF
cdr3_nt: TGTGCCAGTAGCTCAGCGGGGAATTCACCCCTCCACTTT

clone_size: many
d_call: TRBD1
j_call: TRBJ1-1
cdr3_length: 14
v_call: TRBV7-9
cdr3_aa: CASSPGGWGTEAFF
cdr3_nt: TGTGCCAGCAGCCCAGGGGGCTGGGGCACTGAAGCTTTCTTT

clone_size: -
d_call: TRBD1
j_call: TRBJ2-1
cdr3_length: 14
v_call: TRBV2
cdr3_aa: CASSDDRVGNEQFF
cdr3_nt: TGTGCCAGCAGTGACGACAGGGTCGGGAATGAGCAGTTCTTC

clone_size: -
d_call: TRBD1
j_call: TRBJ1-6
cdr3_length: 16
v_call: TRBV19
cdr3_aa: CASSIGTGADNSPLHF
cdr3_nt: TGTGCCAGTAGTATCGGGACAGGGGCAGATAATTCACCCCTCCACTTT

clone_size: -
d_call: TRBD1
j_call: TRBJ1-1
cdr3_length: 15
v_call: TRBV3-1/TRBV3-2
cdr3_aa: CASSGPTGMNTEAFF
cdr3_nt: TGTGCCAGCAGCGGCCCGACAGGGATGAACACTGAAGCTTTCTTT

clone_size: -
d_call: TRBD1
j_call: TRBJ2-3
cdr3_length: 14
v_call: TRBV2
cdr3_aa: CASRTGQSTDTQYF
cdr3_nt: TGTGCCAGTAGAACGGGACAGAGCACAGATACGCAGTATTTT

clone_size: -
d_call: -
j_call: TRBJ1-3
cdr3_length: 13
v_call: TRBV15
cdr3_aa: CATRGGLGNTIYF
cdr3_nt: TGTGCCACCAGAGGAGGGCTTGGAAACACCATATATTTT

clone_size: -
d_call: -
j_call: TRBJ1-1
cdr3_length: 16
v_call: TRBV10-3
cdr3_aa: CAISEKEAWVNTEAFF
cdr3_nt: TGTGCCATCAGTGAGAAGGAGGCCTGGGTGAACACTGAAGCTTTCTTT

clone_size: -
d_call: TRBD1
j_call: TRBJ1-1
cdr3_length: 15
v_call: TRBV19
cdr3_aa: CASTIRQGVSTEAFF
cdr3_nt: TGTGCCAGCACCATTCGACAGGGCGTGAGCACTGAAGCTTTCTTT

clone_size: -
d_call: TRBD1
j_call: TRBJ1-2
cdr3_length: 13
v_call: TRBV2
cdr3_aa: CASRGQGIYGYTF
cdr3_nt: TGTGCCAGCAGGGGACAGGGGATCTATGGCTACACCTTC